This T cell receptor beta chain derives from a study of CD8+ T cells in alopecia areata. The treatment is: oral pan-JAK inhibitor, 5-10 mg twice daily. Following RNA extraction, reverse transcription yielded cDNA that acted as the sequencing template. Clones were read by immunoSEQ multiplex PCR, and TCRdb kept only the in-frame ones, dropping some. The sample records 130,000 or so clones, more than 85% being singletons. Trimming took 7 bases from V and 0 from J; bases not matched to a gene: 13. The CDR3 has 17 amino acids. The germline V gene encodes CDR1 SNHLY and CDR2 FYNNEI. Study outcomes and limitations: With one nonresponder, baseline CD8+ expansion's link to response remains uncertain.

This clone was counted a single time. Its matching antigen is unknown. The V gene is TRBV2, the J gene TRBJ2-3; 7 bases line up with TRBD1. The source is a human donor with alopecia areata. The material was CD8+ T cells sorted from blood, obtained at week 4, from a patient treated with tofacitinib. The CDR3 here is CASTDADREPSTDTQYF. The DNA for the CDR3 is TGTGCCAGCACAGACGCAGACAGGGAGCCTAGCACAGATACGCAGTATTTT. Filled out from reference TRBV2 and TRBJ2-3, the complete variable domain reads EPEVTQTPSHQVTQMGQEVILRCVPISNHLYFYWYRQILGQKVEFLVSFYNNEISEKSEIFDDQFSVERPDGSNFTLKIRSTKLEDSAMYFCASTDADREPSTDTQYFGPGTRLTVL.